This T cell receptor (beta chain) derives from a study of T-cell memory formation after mild COVID-19. The CDR3 contains 15 residues. The ends were cut back, 8 bases at V and 1 base at J, with 12 bases in the middle. TCRdb re-analysed the 5' RACE reads in MiXCR, keeping a single row per CDR3 protein. The sample has some 300,000 distinct CDR3 sequences; under 25% are singletons. The sequenced sample was PBMCs or a T cell subset sorted from them (not recorded which). The J gene is TRBJ2-6, the V gene TRBV12-3 or TRBV12-4; D is uncertain. The source of this sequence is a man younger than 30 who had mild COVID-19 (a few samples of this study predate the infection). Cell type and time point are not known. CDR3 loop: CASCHSDSGANVLTF. CDR3 nucleotides: TGTGCCAGCTGTCACTCGGATTCTGGGGCCAACGTCCTGACTTTC.